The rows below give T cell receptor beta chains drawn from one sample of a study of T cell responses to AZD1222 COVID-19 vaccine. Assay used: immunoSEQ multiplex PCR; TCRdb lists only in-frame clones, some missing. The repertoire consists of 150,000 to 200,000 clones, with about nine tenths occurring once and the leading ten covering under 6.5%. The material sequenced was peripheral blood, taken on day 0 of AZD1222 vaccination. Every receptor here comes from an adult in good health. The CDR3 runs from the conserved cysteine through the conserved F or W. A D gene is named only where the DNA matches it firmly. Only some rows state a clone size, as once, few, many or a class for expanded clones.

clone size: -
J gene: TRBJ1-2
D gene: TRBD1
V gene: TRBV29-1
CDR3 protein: CSVHGQGAMSGYTF
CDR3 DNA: TGCAGCGTCCACGGACAGGGGGCGATGAGTGGCTACACCTTC

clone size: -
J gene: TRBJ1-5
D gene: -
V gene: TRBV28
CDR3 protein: CASSSGGTGNQPQHF
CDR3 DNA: TGTGCCAGCAGTTCCGGGGGAACAGGCAATCAGCCCCAGCATTTT

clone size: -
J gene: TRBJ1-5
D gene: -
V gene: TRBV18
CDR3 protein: CASSLQGPQPQHF
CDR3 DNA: TGTGCCAGCTCACTACAGGGTCCCCAGCCCCAGCATTTT

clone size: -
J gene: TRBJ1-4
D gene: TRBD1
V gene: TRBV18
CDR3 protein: CASRGQINEKLFF
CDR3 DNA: TGTGCCAGCCGGGGACAGATAAATGAAAAACTGTTTTTT

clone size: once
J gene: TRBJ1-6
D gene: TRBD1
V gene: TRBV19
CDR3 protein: CASSRTGRGSYNSPLHF
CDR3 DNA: TGTGCCAGTAGTAGGACAGGCCGGGGCTCCTATAATTCACCCCTCCACTTT

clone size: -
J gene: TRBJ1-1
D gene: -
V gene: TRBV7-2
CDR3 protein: CASSWRQGSTEAFF
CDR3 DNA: TGTGCCAGCAGCTGGCGGCAGGGATCCACTGAAGCTTTCTTT

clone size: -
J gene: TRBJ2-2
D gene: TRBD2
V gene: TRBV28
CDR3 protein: CASSFAGGFTGELFF
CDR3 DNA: TGTGCCAGCAGTTTCGCGGGGGGCTTCACCGGGGAGCTGTTTTTT

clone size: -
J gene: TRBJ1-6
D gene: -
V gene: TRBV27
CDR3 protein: CASRGGAWNSPLHF
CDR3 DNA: TGTGCCAGCAGGGGCGGGGCGTGGAATTCACCCCTCCACTTT

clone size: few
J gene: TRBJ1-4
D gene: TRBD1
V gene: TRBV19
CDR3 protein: CASSPGQGVGEKLFF
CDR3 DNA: TGTGCCAGTAGTCCTGGACAGGGAGTCGGCGAAAAACTGTTTTTT

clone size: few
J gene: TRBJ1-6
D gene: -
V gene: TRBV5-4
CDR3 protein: CASSLVGGGRDSPLHF
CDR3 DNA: TGTGCCAGCAGCTTGGTAGGAGGGGGGAGGGATTCACCCCTCCACTTT

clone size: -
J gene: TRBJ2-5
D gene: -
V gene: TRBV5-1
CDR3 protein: CASSFGRGSETQYF
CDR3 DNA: TGCGCCAGCAGCTTTGGCCGGGGGAGCGAGACCCAGTACTTC

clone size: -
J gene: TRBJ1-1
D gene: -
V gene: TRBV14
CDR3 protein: CASSPLSGRNTEAFF
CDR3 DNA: TGTGCCAGCAGCCCACTTTCGGGCAGAAACACTGAAGCTTTCTTT

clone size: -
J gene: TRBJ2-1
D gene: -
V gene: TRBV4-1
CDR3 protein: CASSQDVTSPKLSHNEQFF
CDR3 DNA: TGCGCCAGCAGCCAAGATGTCACTAGCCCGAAGTTGTCCCACAATGAGCAGTTCTTC

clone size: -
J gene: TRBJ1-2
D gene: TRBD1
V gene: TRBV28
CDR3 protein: CASRNIGQGYGYTF
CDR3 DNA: TGTGCCAGCAGAAATATCGGACAGGGGTATGGCTACACCTTC

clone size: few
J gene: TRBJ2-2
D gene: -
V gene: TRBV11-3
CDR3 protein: CASSLGGSTTGELFF
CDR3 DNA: TGTGCCAGCAGCTTAGGGGGATCGACTACCGGGGAGCTGTTTTTT

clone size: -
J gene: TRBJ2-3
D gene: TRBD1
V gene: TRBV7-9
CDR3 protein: CASSSTGGGRRDTQYF
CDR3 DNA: TGTGCCAGCAGCTCGACAGGGGGAGGAAGACGGGATACGCAGTATTTT

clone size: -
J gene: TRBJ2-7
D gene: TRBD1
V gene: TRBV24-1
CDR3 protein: CATSVSGTGGSEQYF
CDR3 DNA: TGTGCCACCAGTGTTTCCGGGACAGGGGGAAGCGAGCAGTACTTC

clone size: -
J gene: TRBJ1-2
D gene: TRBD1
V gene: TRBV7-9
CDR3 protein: CASSSRTGGYGYTF
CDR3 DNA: TGTGCCAGCAGTTCCAGGACAGGGGGCTATGGCTACACCTTC

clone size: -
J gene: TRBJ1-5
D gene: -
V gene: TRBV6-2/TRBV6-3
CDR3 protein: CASSYSGGNQPQHF
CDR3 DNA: TGTGCCAGCAGTTACTCCGGTGGGAATCAGCCCCAGCATTTT

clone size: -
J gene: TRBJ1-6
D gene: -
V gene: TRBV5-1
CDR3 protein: CASSLQTAYNSPLHF
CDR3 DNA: TGCGCCAGCAGCCTCCAGACAGCCTATAATTCACCCCTCCACTTT

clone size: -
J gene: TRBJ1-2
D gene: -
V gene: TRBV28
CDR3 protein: CASSFNLGGQGGYTF
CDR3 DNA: TGTGCCAGCAGTTTCAACCTTGGGGGGCAGGGTGGCTACACCTTC

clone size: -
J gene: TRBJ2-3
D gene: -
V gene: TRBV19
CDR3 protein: CASSISSGTDTQYF
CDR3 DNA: TGTGCCAGTAGTATTTCTAGCGGCACAGATACGCAGTATTTT

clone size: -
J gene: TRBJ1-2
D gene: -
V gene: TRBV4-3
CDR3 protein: CASSQEDGGPFYGYTF
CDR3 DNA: TGCGCCAGCAGCCAAGAAGACGGTGGCCCCTTCTATGGCTACACCTTC

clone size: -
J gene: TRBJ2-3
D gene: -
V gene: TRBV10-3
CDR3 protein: CAIKRGSGTDTQYF
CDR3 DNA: TGTGCCATCAAGAGGGGATCGGGCACAGATACGCAGTATTTT

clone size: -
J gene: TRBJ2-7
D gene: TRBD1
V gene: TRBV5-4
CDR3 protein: CASSAQGAYEQYF
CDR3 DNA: TGTGCCAGCAGTGCTCAGGGGGCCTACGAGCAGTACTTC

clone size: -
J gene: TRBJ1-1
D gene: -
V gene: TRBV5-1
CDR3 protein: CASSLAHLDMNTEAFF
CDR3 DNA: TGCGCCAGCAGCTTGGCTCACTTAGATATGAACACTGAAGCTTTCTTT

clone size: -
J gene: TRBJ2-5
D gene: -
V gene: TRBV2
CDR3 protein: CASTYQETQYF
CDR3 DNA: TGTGCCAGCACTTATCAAGAGACCCAGTACTTC

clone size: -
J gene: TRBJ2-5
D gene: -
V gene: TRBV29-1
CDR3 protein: CSVEGRGEETQYF
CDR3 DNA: TGCAGCGTTGAAGGCAGGGGGGAAGAGACCCAGTACTTC

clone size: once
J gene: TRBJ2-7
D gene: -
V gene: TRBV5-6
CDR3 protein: CASSLDGSYEQYF
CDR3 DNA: TGTGCCAGCAGCTTGGACGGATCCTACGAGCAGTACTTC

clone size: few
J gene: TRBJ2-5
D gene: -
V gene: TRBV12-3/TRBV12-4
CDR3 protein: CATSSLDETQYF
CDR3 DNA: TGTGCCACGTCTTCGCTGGATGAGACCCAGTACTTC

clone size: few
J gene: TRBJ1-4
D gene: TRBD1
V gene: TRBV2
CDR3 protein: CASRDRGYANEKLFF
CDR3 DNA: TGTGCCAGTCGGGACAGGGGATATGCTAATGAAAAACTGTTTTTT

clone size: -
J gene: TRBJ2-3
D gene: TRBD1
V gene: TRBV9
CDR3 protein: CASSEGGTANTDTQYF
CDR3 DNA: TGTGCCAGCAGCGAAGGTGGGACAGCGAACACAGATACGCAGTATTTT

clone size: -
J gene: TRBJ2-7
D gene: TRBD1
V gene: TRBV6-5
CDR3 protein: CASSYSDRGRYEQYF
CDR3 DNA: TGTGCCAGCAGTTACTCGGACAGGGGCCGCTACGAGCAGTACTTC

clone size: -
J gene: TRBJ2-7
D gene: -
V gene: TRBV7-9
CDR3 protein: CASSLARAGGYEQYF
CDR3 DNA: TGTGCCAGCAGCTTAGCGCGAGCAGGGGGGTACGAGCAGTACTTC

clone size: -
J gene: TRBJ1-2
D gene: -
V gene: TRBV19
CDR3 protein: CASSIATVANYGYTF
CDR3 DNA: TGTGCCAGTAGTATAGCGACGGTGGCTAACTATGGCTACACCTTC

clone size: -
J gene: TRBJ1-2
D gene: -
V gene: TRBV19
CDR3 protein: CASTSETETSDYGYTF
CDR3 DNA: TGTGCCAGTACATCCGAGACAGAGACCTCGGACTATGGCTACACCTTC

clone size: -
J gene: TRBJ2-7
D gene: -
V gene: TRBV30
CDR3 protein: CAWSVGQLLPYEQYF
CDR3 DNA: TGTGCCTGGAGTGTAGGGCAACTACTTCCTTACGAGCAGTACTTC

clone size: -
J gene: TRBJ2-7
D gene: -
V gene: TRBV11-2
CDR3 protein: CASSPMTASTYEQYF
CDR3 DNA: TGTGCCAGCAGCCCTATGACGGCGTCTACCTACGAGCAGTACTTC

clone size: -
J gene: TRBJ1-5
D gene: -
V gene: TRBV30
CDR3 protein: CAWSVLGGSNQPQHF
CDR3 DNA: TGTGCCTGGAGTGTTTTGGGGGGTAGCAATCAGCCCCAGCATTTT

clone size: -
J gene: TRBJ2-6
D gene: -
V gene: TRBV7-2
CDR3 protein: CASSSIGSGANVLTF
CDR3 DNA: TGTGCCAGCAGCTCAATCGGCTCTGGGGCCAACGTCCTGACTTTC

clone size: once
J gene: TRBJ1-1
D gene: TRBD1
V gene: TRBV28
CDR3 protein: CASRPGGADRGYVEAFF
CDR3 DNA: TGTGCCAGCAGACCCGGAGGGGCGGACAGGGGCTACGTAGAAGCTTTCTTT

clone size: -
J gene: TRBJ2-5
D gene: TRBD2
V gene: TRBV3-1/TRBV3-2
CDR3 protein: CASSHTRGLGGETQYF
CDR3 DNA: TGTGCCAGCAGCCACACCAGGGGACTAGGAGGGGAGACCCAGTACTTC

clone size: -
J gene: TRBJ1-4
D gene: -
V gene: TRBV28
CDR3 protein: CASSLPLGKGEKLFF
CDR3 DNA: TGTGCCAGCAGTTTACCACTGGGTAAGGGAGAAAAACTGTTTTTT

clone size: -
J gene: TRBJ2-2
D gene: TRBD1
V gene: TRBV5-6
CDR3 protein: CASSEIGRGYNTGELFF
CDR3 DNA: TGTGCCAGCAGCGAGATTGGCAGGGGGTATAACACCGGGGAGCTGTTTTTT